This TCR beta chain was captured in a study of radiotherapy plus CTLA-4 blockade in lung cancer. On the study more broadly: For 18% of patients, objective responses occurred, and about 30% had disease control.

Chemo-refractory metastatic non-small-cell lung cancer patients were treated with focal radiation plus CTLA-4 blockade with ipilimumab. Per the germline V gene, CDR1 is LNHDA and CDR2 is SQIVND (reference sequence). V was trimmed by 5 bases and J by 4 bases, leaving 10 bases between them. The CDR3 contains 13 residues. TCRdb's table, derived via immunoSEQ multiplex PCR, lists solely in-frame clones and lacks some. The sample holds about 38,000 clones, 70% to 85% seen once. The source material was peripheral blood, sampled from a patient treated with radiotherapy plus ipilimumab. The chain combines TRBV19 with TRBJ2-3; D is ambiguous. The clonotype comes from a human donor with non-small cell lung cancer who had stable disease on radiotherapy plus ipilimumab. The DNA of the CDR3 is TGTGCCAGTAGTCCAGACTTTGCAGATACGCAGTATTTT. Its translation: CASSPDFADTQYF.